This T cell receptor (beta chain) was observed in a study of cytomegalovirus exposure and HLA in healthy donors. Concerning this clone: Its specificity is unknown.

Regarding the study as a whole: Specific recognition of CMV antigens was confirmed in vitro for a few chains (all CMV-associated). It was assumed in the presence/absence analyses that sequencing depth was roughly uniform across donors. Evidence from a later analysis indicated that most CMV-associated TCR beta chains looked HLA-restricted. The classifier, whose performance was assessed in both the original and validation cohorts, reportedly diagnosed cytomegalovirus status with high specificity and sensitivity.

V shed 5 bases, J shed 5 bases, and the junction held 14 bases outside the gene matches. CDR1 and CDR2 (germline): SGHTA, FQGNSA. The CDR3 is made up of 17 amino acids. PCR involved 60 Vbeta and 13 Jbeta primers. Here immunoSEQ multiplex PCR was the method, and the copy in TCRdb shows in-frame clones only, minus some. The sample consists of 180,000 or so clones, 80% to 90% of them appearing once. This receptor was identified in a woman in her late teens or twenties in good health and CMV-seropositive. The chain links TRBV7-2 to TRBJ2-1; 8 bases agree with TRBD1. What was sequenced was PBMCs. The CDR3 nucleotides are TGTGCCAGCAGCCGAGACAGGGGACCTCTATTTAACAATGAGCAGTTCTTC. Protein: CASSRDRGPLFNNEQFF.